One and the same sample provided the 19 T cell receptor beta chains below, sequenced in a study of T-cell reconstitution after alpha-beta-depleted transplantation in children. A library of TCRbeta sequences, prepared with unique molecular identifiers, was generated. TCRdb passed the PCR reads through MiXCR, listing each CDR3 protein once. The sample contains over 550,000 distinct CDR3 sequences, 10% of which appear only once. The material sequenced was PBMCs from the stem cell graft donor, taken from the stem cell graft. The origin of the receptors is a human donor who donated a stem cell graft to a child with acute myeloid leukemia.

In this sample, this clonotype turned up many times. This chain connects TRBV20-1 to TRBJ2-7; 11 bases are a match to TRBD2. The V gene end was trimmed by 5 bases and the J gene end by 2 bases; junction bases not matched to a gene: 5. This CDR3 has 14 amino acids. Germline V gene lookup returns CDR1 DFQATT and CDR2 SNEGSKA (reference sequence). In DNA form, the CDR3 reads TGCAGTGCTGCCCAACTAGCGGGAGCCTACGAGCAGTACTTC. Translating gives CSAAQLAGAYEQYF.

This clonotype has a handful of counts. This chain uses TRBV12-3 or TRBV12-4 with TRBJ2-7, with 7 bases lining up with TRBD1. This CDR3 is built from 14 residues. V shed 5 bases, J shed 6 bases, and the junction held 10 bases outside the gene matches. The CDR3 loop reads CASSPDREKGEQYF. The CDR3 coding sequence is TGTGCCAGCAGTCCCGACAGGGAAAAGGGCGAGCAGTACTTC.

Here the CDR3 reads CATSRDLVSGELFF. DNA for the CDR3: TGTGCCACCAGCAGAGATCTGGTATCCGGGGAGCTGTTTTTT. This chain connects TRBV15 to TRBJ2-2; D call uncertain. Germline values: CDR1 LNHNV, CDR2 YYDKDF (reference sequence). V lost 0 bases and J lost 6, with 8 bases in between. The CDR3 is 14 residues long.

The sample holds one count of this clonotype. CDR3 region: CSVEAGFVGYTF. The CDR3 DNA sequence: TGCAGCGTTGAAGCCGGGTTTGTCGGCTACACCTTC. The chain carries TRBV29-1 and TRBJ1-2; D call uncertain. The V and J ends lost 1 base and 8 bases respectively, with 11 bases between them. Germline CDR1 and CDR2: SQVTM and ANQGSEA. This CDR3 is 12 amino acids long.

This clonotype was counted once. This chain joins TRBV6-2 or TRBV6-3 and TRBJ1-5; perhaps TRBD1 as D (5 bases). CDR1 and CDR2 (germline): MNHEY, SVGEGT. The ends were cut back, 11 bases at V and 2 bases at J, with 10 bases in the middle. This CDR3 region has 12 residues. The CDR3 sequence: CAAKQGNQPQHF. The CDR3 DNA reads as TGTGCCGCGAAACAGGGCAATCAGCCCCAGCATTTT.

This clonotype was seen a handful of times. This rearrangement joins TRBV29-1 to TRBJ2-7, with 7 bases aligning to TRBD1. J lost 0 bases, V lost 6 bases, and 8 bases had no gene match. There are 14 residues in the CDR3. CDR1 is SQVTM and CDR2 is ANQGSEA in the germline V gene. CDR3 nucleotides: TGCAGCGTCCTCCGGGACAGCTTCTCCTACGAGCAGTACTTC. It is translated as CSVLRDSFSYEQYF.

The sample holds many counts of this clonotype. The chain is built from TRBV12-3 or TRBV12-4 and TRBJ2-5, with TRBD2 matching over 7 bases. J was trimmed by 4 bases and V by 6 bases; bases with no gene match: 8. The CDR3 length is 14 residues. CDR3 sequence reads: CASSPRTSRETQYF. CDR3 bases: TGTGCCAGCAGCCCTCGGACTAGTCGAGAGACCCAGTACTTC.

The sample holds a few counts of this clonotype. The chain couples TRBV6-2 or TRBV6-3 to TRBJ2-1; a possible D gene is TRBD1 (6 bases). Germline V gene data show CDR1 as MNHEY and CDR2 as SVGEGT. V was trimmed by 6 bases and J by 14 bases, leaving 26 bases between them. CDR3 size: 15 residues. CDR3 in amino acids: CASSTGNLLGGGEFF. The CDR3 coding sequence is TGTGCCAGCAGCACCGGAAATCTTCTAGGGGGTGGGGAGTTCTTC.

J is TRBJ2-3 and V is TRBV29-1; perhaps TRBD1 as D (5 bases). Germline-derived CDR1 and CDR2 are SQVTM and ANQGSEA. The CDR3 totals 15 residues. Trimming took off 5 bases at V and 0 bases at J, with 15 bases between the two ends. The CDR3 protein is CSVKGSKISTDTQYF. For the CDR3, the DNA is TGCAGCGTTAAGGGGTCAAAAATTAGCACAGATACGCAGTATTTT.

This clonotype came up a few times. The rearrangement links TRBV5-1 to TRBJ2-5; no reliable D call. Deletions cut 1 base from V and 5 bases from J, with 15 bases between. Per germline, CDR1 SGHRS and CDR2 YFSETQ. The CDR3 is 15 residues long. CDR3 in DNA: TGCGCCAGCAGCTTGTCCTCCCAACCGACGGAGACCCAGTACTTC. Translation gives CASSLSSQPTETQYF.

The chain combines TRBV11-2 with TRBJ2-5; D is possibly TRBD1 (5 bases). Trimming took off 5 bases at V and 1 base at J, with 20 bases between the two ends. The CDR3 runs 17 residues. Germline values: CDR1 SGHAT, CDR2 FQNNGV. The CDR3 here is CASSPQMPQGGQETQYF. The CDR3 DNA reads TGTGCCAGCAGCCCTCAAATGCCGCAGGGTGGCCAAGAGACCCAGTACTTC.

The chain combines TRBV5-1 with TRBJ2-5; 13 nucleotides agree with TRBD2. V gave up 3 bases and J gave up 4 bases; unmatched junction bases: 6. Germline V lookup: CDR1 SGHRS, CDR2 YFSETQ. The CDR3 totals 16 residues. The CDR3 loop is CASSSGLAGIRETQYF. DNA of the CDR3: TGCGCCAGCAGCTCGGGACTAGCGGGGATTAGAGAGACCCAGTACTTC.

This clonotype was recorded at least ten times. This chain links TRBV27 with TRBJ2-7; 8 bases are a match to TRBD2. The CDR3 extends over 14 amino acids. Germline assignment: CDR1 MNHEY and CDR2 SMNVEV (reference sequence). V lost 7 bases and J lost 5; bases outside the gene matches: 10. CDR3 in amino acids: CASTIGTRYDEQYF. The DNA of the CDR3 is TGTGCCAGCACAATCGGGACTAGGTATGACGAGCAGTACTTC.

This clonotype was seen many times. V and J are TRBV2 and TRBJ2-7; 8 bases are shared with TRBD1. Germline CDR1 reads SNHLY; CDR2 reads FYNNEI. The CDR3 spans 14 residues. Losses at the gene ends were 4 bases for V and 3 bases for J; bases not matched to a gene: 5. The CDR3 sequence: CASSGTGLDYEQYF. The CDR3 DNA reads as TGTGCCAGCAGTGGGACAGGGCTGGACTACGAGCAGTACTTC.

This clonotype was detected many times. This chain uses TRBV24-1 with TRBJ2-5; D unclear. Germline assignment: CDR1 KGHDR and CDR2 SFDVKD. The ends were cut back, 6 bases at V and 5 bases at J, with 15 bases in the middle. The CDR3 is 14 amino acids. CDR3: CATSYGPLGETQYF. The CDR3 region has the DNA TGTGCCACCAGTTATGGTCCTCTTGGGGAGACCCAGTACTTC.

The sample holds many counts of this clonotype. CDR3 amino acids: CASSLNANTGELFF. CDR3 in DNA: TGTGCCAGCAGCTTAAACGCGAACACCGGGGAGCTGTTTTTT. The chain combines TRBV7-3 with TRBJ2-2; no reliable D call. This CDR3 is 14 amino acids long. V lost 1 base to trimming and J lost 0 bases, with 3 bases between them. From germline, CDR1 is SGHTA and CDR2 FQGTGA.

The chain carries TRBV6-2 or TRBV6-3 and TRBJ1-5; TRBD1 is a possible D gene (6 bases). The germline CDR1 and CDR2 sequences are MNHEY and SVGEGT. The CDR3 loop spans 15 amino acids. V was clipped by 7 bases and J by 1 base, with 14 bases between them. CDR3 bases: TGTGCCAGCACCTACAGGGAATGGAGCAATCAGCCCCAGCATTTT. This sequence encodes CASTYREWSNQPQHF.

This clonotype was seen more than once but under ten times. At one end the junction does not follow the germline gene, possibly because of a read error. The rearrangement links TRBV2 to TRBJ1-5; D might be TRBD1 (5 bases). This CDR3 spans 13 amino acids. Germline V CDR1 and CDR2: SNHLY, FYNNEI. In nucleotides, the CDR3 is TGTGCCAGCAGTGAAGGCGTACGGGTCCAAGGGGATTTT. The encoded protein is CASSEGVRVQGDF.

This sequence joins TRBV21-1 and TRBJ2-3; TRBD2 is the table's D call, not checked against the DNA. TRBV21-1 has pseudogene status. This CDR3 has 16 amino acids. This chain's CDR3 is CASSKDQREGVDTQYF. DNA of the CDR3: TGTGCCAGCAGCAAAGATCAGCGGGAGGGCGTAGATACGCAGTATTTT.